This T cell receptor beta chain was profiled in a study of T cells in Graves' hyperthyroidism and ophthalmopathy. RNA transcripts served as the template for amplifying TCR beta CDR3 regions. First-round RT-PCR targeting the TCR CDR3 was performed with the HTBI primer set. A single record per CDR3 protein comes from TCRdb applying MiXCR to the multiplex PCR reads. The sample records around 300,000 distinct CDR3 sequences, approximately 14% being singletons. The CDR3 has 16 amino acids. The germline CDR1 and CDR2 sequences are SGHTA and FQGNSA. The germline V and J ends were trimmed by 5 bases and 0 bases, with 14 bases remaining between them.

The rearrangement links TRBV7-2 to TRBJ2-1; D unclear. The sequenced material came from blood. This sequence was found in a woman aged 25 to 39 with Graves' hyperthyroidism. In nucleotides, the CDR3 is TGTGCCAGCAGCCTTCAGGCTACCTCCTCCTACAATGAGCAGTTCTTC. Translating it yields CASSLQATSSYNEQFF. The full variable domain, rest sourced from reference TRBV7-2 and TRBJ2-1, is GAGVSQSPSNKVTEKGKDVELRCDPISGHTALYWYRQSLGQGLEFLIYFQGNSAPDKSGLPSDRFSAERTGGSVSTLTIQRTQQEDSAVYLCASSLQATSSYNEQFFGPGTRLTVL.